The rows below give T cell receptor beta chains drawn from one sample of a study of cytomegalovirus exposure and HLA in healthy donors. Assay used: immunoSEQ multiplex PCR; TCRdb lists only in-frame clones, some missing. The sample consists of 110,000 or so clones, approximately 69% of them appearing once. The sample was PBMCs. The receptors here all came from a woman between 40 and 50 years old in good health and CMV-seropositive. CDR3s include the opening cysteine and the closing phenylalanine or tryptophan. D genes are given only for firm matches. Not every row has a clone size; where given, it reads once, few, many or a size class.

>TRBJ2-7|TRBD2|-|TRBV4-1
CASSQSSTSEFYEQYF
TGCGCCAGCAGCCAATCCTCGACTAGCGAGTTCTACGAGCAGTACTTC
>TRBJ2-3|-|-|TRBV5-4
CASSPRGGMQDTQYF
TGTGCCAGCAGCCCCCGTGGGGGGATGCAAGATACGCAGTATTTT
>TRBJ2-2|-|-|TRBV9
CASSPQGSGELFF
TGTGCCAGCAGCCCCCAGGGGTCCGGGGAGCTGTTTTTT
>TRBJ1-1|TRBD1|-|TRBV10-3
CATLVPGQGAEAFF
TGTGCCACCCTAGTCCCGGGACAGGGCGCTGAAGCTTTCTTT
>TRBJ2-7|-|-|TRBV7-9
CSSSHPGQRGVNEQYF
TGTTCCAGCAGCCACCCGGGACAAAGGGGAGTAAACGAGCAGTACTTC
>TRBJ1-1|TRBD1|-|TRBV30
CAYRGQGVNTEAFF
TGTGCCTACCGAGGACAGGGGGTGAACACTGAAGCTTTCTTT
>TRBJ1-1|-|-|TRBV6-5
CASTTPGGTEAFF
TGTGCCAGCACCACGCCCGGGGGGACTGAAGCTTTCTTT
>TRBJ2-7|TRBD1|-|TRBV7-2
CASSRDRVGYEQYF
TGTGCCAGCAGCAGAGACAGGGTTGGGTACGAGCAGTACTTC
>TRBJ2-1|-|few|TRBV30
CAWSPGIGDPYNEQFF
TGTGCCTGGAGCCCCGGAATCGGGGATCCCTACAATGAGCAGTTCTTC
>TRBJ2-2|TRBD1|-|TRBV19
CATKTGRNTGELFF
TGTGCCACCAAGACAGGGCGTAACACCGGGGAGCTGTTTTTT
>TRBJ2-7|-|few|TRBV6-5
CASSYAGQYASNEQYF
TGTGCCAGCAGTTACGCGGGACAGTACGCTTCAAACGAGCAGTACTTC
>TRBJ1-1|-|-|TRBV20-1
CSARYNTEAFF
TGCAGTGCTAGATATAACACTGAAGCTTTCTTT
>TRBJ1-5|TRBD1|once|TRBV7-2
CASSLALGTGRFSNQPQHF
TGTGCCAGCAGCTTAGCGCTCGGGACAGGGAGATTTAGCAATCAGCCCCAGCATTTT
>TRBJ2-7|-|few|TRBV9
CASSVGGYRRAYEQYF
TGTGCCAGCAGCGTAGGTGGTTACCGGCGGGCCTACGAGCAGTACTTC
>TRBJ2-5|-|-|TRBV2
CASSKGAETQYF
TGTGCCAGCAGTAAAGGCGCAGAGACCCAGTACTTC
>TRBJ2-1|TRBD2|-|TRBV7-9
CASSSGTSGSSYNEQFF
TGTGCCAGCAGCTCAGGGACTAGCGGGAGCTCCTACAATGAGCAGTTCTTC
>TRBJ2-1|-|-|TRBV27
CASRAGNNEQFF
TGTGCCAGCCGCGCAGGGAACAATGAGCAGTTCTTC
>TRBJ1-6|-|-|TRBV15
CATSRARPAGPLHF
TGTGCCACCAGCAGAGCGCGCCCCGCCGGGCCCCTCCACTTT
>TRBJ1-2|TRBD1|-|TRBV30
CAWAGQGSYGYTF
TGTGCCTGGGCGGGACAGGGATCCTATGGCTACACCTTC